This entry lists 13 T cell receptor beta chains sequenced from one sample in a study of T cells expressing NK-cell markers. TCRdb reprocessed the 5' RACE reads, with one entry per CDR3 protein and no DNA. Recorded for this sample: approximately 460,000 distinct CDR3 sequences. Material: blood T cells: a sorted CD56 or NKG2C T cell subset, CD4+ or CD8+ T cells, or bulk PBMC T cells (not recorded which). These receptors came from a woman between 18 and 70 years old in good health.

This chain's CDR3 is CASTLTGTKKETQYF. The rearrangement uses TRBV12-3 or TRBV12-4 and TRBJ2-5; with no DNA, the TCRdb D assignment of TRBD1 cannot be verified. The CDR3 length is 15 residues.

The chain is built from TRBV20-1 and TRBJ2-1; TCRdb calls TRBD2, which cannot be checked without DNA. In germline, CDR1 is DFQATT, CDR2 SNEGSKA (reference sequence). The CDR3 runs 15 residues. This chain's CDR3 is CSAPPGELGINEQFF.

The chain recombines TRBV25-1 with TRBJ1-3. The CDR3 consists of 15 residues. Germline-derived CDR1 and CDR2 are MGHDK and SYGVNS. The CDR3 loop is CASSDPVSSGNTIYF.

J is TRBJ2-1 and V is TRBV9. CDR3 length: 16 residues. Germline V gene data show CDR1 as SGDLS and CDR2 as YYNGEE. CDR3 amino acids: CASSVVASNSYNEQFF.

The V gene is TRBV9, the J gene TRBJ2-1; TCRdb names TRBD2, which stays unverified in the absence of DNA. The length of the CDR3 is 13 residues. The germline CDR1 and CDR2 sequences are SGDLS and YYNGEE. CDR3 loop: CARAERAGEEQFF.

This rearrangement joins TRBV29-1 to TRBJ1-1; the TCRdb D gene call, TRBD1, has no DNA to confirm it. CDR1 is SQVTM and CDR2 is ANQGSEA in the germline V gene. The CDR3 extends over 11 amino acids. CDR3 loop: CSVDERGMAFF.

The J gene is TRBJ2-2, the V gene TRBV6-1; the TRBD1 assignment by TCRdb is unverifiable without DNA. CDR1 is MNHNS, CDR2 SASEGT, per germline. This CDR3 comprises 15 residues. CDR3 loop: CASSEGAVNTGELFF.

J is TRBJ2-3 and V is TRBV28; TCRdb outputs TRBD1, but without DNA this stays unchecked. Germline CDR1 reads MDHEN; CDR2 reads SYDVKM. The CDR3 extends over 12 amino acids. The CDR3 sequence: CASSLGNRVRYF.

The V and J genes are TRBV9 and TRBJ2-1; TCRdb calls TRBD1, which cannot be checked without DNA. This CDR3 is built from 16 residues. Germline V CDR1 and CDR2: SGDLS, YYNGEE. CDR3 region: CASSGRKGLGGDEQFF.

This chain uses TRBV4-1 with TRBJ2-7. Per germline, CDR1 MGHRA and CDR2 YSYEKL. This CDR3 is 15 amino acids long. The CDR3 sequence is CASSQVRGRTYEQYF.

The CDR3 spells CASSSPLAGINNEQFF. V gene TRBV28 combines with J gene TRBJ2-1; TCRdb's D gene call, TRBD2, goes unchecked for lack of DNA. CDR1 and CDR2 from the germline V gene are MDHEN and SYDVKM. This CDR3 contains 16 residues.

The chain employs TRBV7-6 and TRBJ2-3; TCRdb reports TRBD2, a call that lacks DNA to check it against. The germline V gene has CDR1 SGHVS and CDR2 FNYEAQ. This CDR3 contains 16 residues. This chain's CDR3 is CASSSESGLAGGTQYF. Complete variable domain (other parts from reference TRBV7-6 and TRBJ2-3): GAGVSQSPRYKVTKRGQDVALRCDPISGHVSLYWYRQALGQGPEFLTYFNYEAQQDKSGLPNDRFSAERPEGSISTLTIQRTEQRDSAMYRCASSSESGLAGGTQYFGPGTRLTVL.

This chain joins TRBV20-1 and TRBJ1-2. CDR1 is DFQATT and CDR2 is SNEGSKA in the germline V gene (reference sequence). The CDR3 covers 13 residues. The CDR3 region is CSAPRGANYGYTF.